The 20 T cell receptor beta chains in this list originate from one sample, sequenced in a study of breast tumors, draining lymph nodes, adjacent tissues. From the multiplex PCR reads, TCRdb called clonotypes with MiXCR, one entry per CDR3 protein. The sample yields about 140,000 distinct CDR3 sequences, roughly 33% seen once. The lymph nodes were axillary draining lymph nodes from breast cancer patients. The sequencing sample was made of axillary lymph node tissue. The receptor set was obtained from a female donor with breast cancer. Some clones in this sample may be carry-over from other donors' samples.

The sample holds many counts of this clonotype. The chain joins TRBV2 to TRBJ1-5; D call uncertain. The germline V gene has CDR1 SNHLY and CDR2 FYNNEI. Between the trimmed V and J ends, which lost 3 bases and 0 bases, there was a span of 6 bases. The CDR3 is 14 amino acids. The CDR3 DNA reads as TGTGCCAGCAGTGACCCAATTAGCAATCAGCCCCAGCATTTT. Its protein is CASSDPISNQPQHF.

This chain uses TRBV7-9 with TRBJ2-5; tentatively, D is TRBD1 (5 bases). The CDR3 totals 13 residues. The germline CDR1 and CDR2 sequences are SEHNR and FQNEAQ (reference sequence). The germline V and J ends were trimmed by 5 bases and 7 bases, with 14 bases remaining between them. CDR3: CASSRDRVRTQYF. CDR3 nucleotide sequence: TGTGCCAGCAGCCGCGACAGAGTTCGGACCCAGTACTTC.

This clonotype was detected only once. With a much larger clone just one base away, this may be a read error. This CDR3 reads CASSHSGEQYV. DNA for the CDR3: TGTGCCAGCAGTCACTCGGGTGAGCAGTACGTC. The chain combines TRBV6-5 with TRBJ2-7; D remains ambiguous. Germline V CDR1 and CDR2: MNHEY, SVGAGI. This CDR3 has 11 amino acids.

The chain employs TRBV6-1 and TRBJ2-7; 8 bases are shared with TRBD2. In germline, CDR1 is MNHNS, CDR2 SASEGT. V gave up 6 bases and J gave up 3 bases; unmatched junction bases: 4. The CDR3 consists of 13 residues. The CDR3: CASRQTSGYEQYF. The DNA for the CDR3 is TGTGCCAGCAGGCAAACTAGCGGCTACGAGCAGTACTTC.

The rearrangement joins TRBV20-1 to TRBJ2-7, with TRBD1 matching over 7 bases. Germline V lookup: CDR1 DFQATT, CDR2 SNEGSKA (reference sequence). This CDR3 contains 14 residues. Losses at the gene ends were 4 bases for V and 1 base for J; bases not matched to a gene: 7. The CDR3 coding sequence is TGCAGTGCTACAACAGGGGCATCGTCCTACGAGCAGTACGTC. Protein product: CSATTGASSYEQYV.

The sample holds one count of this clonotype. The CDR3 carries no conserved terminal phenylalanine or tryptophan, so it likely arises from a read error. The chain employs TRBV10-3 and TRBJ1-2; D is possibly TRBD1 (6 bases). CDR1 ENHRY and CDR2 SYGVKD come from the germline V gene. V was shortened by 4 bases and J by 5 bases, with 8 bases between the two germline ends. This CDR3 is built from 12 residues. The CDR3 DNA is TGTGCCATCAGTGGAGGACAGTATGGCTACACCCTC. It yields the protein CAISGGQYGYTL.

The sample holds many counts of this clonotype. The chain couples TRBV11-1 to TRBJ2-5; TRBD2 matches at 9 bases. Trimming took 0 bases from V and 1 from J; bases not matched to a gene: 3. The CDR3 runs 16 residues. Germline assignment: CDR1 SGHAT and CDR2 FQDESV (reference sequence). CDR3 in amino acids: CASSLAAGGLQETQYF. CDR3 nucleotides: TGTGCCAGCAGCTTAGCAGCGGGGGGACTCCAAGAGACCCAGTACTTC. Drawing the rest from reference TRBV11-1 and TRBJ2-5, the complete variable domain is EAEVAQSPRYKITEKSQAVAFWCDPISGHATLYWYRQILGQGPELLVQFQDESVVDDSQLPKDRFSAERLKGVDSTLKIQPAELGDSAMYLCASSLAAGGLQETQYFGPGTRLLVL.

This chain uses TRBV7-9 with TRBJ2-3; no definite D call. From germline, CDR1 is SEHNR and CDR2 FQNEAQ (reference sequence). The CDR3 has 13 residues. The V end lost 1 base, the J end lost 11 bases, and 13 bases lay between the germline ends. CDR3 sequence reads: CASSLEVPNEQYF. In nucleotides, the CDR3 is TGTGCCAGCAGCTTAGAGGTACCAAATGAGCAGTATTTT.

This clonotype was counted ten times or more. The chain is built from TRBV20-1 and TRBJ1-4; D is unclear. The CDR3 runs to 11 residues. Germline CDR1 is DFQATT and CDR2 is SNEGSKA (reference sequence). The V and J ends lost 0 bases and 8 bases respectively, with 4 bases between them. The CDR3 DNA is TGCAGTGCTAGAGAAAACGAAAAACTGTTTTTT. This translates into CSARENEKLFF.

The chain employs TRBV12-3 or TRBV12-4 and TRBJ1-6, with TRBD1 identical over 8 bases. This CDR3 region has 14 residues. The junction had 7 bases not matched to a gene; V was cut back by 6 bases and J by 9 bases. CDR3 nucleotide sequence: TGTGCCAGCAGAGTCGGACAGGGTGGTTCACCCCTCCACTTT. Protein: CASRVGQGGSPLHF.

This clonotype was observed at least ten times. V is TRBV6-1 and J is TRBJ2-7; tentative D call: TRBD2 (5 bases). Per the germline V gene, CDR1 is MNHNS and CDR2 is SASEGT. The CDR3 has 14 residues. V was shortened by 5 bases and J by 0 bases, with 11 bases between the two germline ends. The chain's CDR3 is CASSPQGGSYEQYF. For the CDR3, the DNA is TGTGCCAGCAGTCCCCAAGGAGGCTCCTACGAGCAGTACTTC.

Ten or more counts support this clonotype. The chain is built from TRBV10-3 and TRBJ2-3; 11 nucleotides align to TRBD1. V shed 10 bases and J 1 base; nucleotides not matched to a gene: 4. The CDR3 consists of 14 residues. The germline CDR1 and CDR2 sequences are ENHRY and SYGVKD. The CDR3 coding sequence is TGTGCCACGGGACAGGGGGTTGGCACAGATACGCAGTATTTT. Encoded protein: CATGQGVGTDTQYF.

About this clonotype: Sequence at one end of the junction differs from germline and may be a read error. The V call is TRBV2, the J call TRBJ1-6; no clear D. In germline, CDR1 is SNHLY, CDR2 FYNNEI. The CDR3 is made up of 15 amino acids. The CDR3 here is CASSEKREGNPPLQF. CDR3 nucleotides: TGTGCCAGCAGTGAAAAGAGGGAGGGTAATCCACCCCTCCAATTT.

This clonotype was seen at least ten times. This chain joins TRBV2 and TRBJ1-6, with a tentative D call TRBD1 (5 bases). The CDR3 is 16 amino acids. Trimming left V 2 bases short and J 9 bases short, with 17 bases between. The germline gives CDR1 SNHLY, CDR2 FYNNEI. CDR3 DNA: TGTGCCAGCAGTGAAAGAAGGGACGGACGTGGTTCACCCCTCCACTTT. This codes for CASSERRDGRGSPLHF.

This clonotype was recorded at least ten times. V and J are TRBV6-6 and TRBJ1-2; tentatively, D is TRBD1 (5 bases). This CDR3 comprises 14 residues. The V end lost 6 bases, the J end lost 3 bases, and 14 bases lay between the germline ends. Germline V lookup: CDR1 MNHNY, CDR2 SVGAGI (reference sequence). This CDR3 reads CASSPRGPDYGYTF. The CDR3 nucleotides read TGTGCCAGCAGCCCCCGGGGCCCAGACTATGGCTACACCTTC.

This clonotype was seen many times. The genes are TRBV30 and TRBJ1-2; 7 positions agree with TRBD1. The CDR3 covers 13 residues. The junction had 11 bases not matched to a gene; V was cut back by 6 bases and J by 7 bases. Germline V gene lookup returns CDR1 GTSNPN and CDR2 SVGIG (reference sequence). For the CDR3, the DNA is TGTGCCTGCCCCCCCGACAGGGCTGGTGGCTACACCTTC. Its translation: CACPPDRAGGYTF.

This clonotype was seen a few times. Just one base apart from a much larger clone, this may be a read error. This rearrangement joins TRBV6-5 to TRBJ2-7; 7 nucleotides align to TRBD1. J lost 1 base, V lost 7 bases, and 7 bases had no gene match. The CDR3 runs 14 residues. Germline V lookup: CDR1 MNHEY, CDR2 SVGAGI. The CDR3 DNA is TGTGCCAGCAAACTGGACAGGCCTTCCTACGAGCAGTACTTC. It specifies CASKLDRPSYEQYF.

The table lists this clonotype with many counts. The V gene is TRBV18, the J gene TRBJ1-5, with D tentatively TRBD1 (5 bases). Germline CDR1 KGHSH, CDR2 LQKENI. V was clipped by 5 bases and J by 6 bases, with 11 bases between them. The CDR3 is made up of 13 amino acids. The CDR3 DNA sequence: TGTGCCAGCTCAACAGACGGGGCTCAGCCCCAGCATTTT. This translates into CASSTDGAQPQHF.

V is TRBV7-9 and J is TRBJ1-1, with 7 bases matching TRBD1. This CDR3 contains 16 residues. After removal of 5 bases from V and 0 bases from J, the junction contained 9 bases not matched to a gene. Germline V gene data show CDR1 as SEHNR and CDR2 as FQNEAQ (reference sequence). CDR3 loop: CASSDTTGSLNTEAFF. CDR3 nucleotide sequence: TGTGCCAGCAGCGATACGACAGGGTCATTGAACACTGAAGCTTTCTTT.

This chain links TRBV11-2 with TRBJ2-7; D might be TRBD1 (5 bases). Germline V gene lookup returns CDR1 SGHAT and CDR2 FQNNGV. V was shortened by 0 bases and J by 9 bases, with 12 bases between the two germline ends. There are 13 residues in the CDR3. DNA of the CDR3: TGTGCCAGCAGCTTAGACAGGGCAGATACGCAGTACGTC. It codes for CASSLDRADTQYV.